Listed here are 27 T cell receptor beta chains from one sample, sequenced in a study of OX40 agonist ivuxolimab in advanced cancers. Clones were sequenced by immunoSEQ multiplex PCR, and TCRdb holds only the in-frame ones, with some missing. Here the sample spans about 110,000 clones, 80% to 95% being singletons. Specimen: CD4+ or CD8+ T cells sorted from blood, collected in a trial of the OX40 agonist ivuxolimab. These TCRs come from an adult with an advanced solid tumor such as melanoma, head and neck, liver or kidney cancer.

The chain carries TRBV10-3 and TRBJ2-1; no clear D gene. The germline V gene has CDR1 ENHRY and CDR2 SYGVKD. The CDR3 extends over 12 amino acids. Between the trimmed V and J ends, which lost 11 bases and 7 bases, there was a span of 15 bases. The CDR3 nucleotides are TGTGCCTCAAGTGACGGTTGGAATGAGCAGTTCTTC. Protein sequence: CASSDGWNEQFF.

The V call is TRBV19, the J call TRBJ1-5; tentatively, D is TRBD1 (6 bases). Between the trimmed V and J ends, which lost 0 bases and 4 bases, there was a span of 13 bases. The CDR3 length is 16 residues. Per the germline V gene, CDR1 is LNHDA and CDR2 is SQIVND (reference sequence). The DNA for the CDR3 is TGTGCCAGTAGTATAGATCTACGGGGGGCTAATCAGCCCCAGCATTTT. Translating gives CASSIDLRGANQPQHF.

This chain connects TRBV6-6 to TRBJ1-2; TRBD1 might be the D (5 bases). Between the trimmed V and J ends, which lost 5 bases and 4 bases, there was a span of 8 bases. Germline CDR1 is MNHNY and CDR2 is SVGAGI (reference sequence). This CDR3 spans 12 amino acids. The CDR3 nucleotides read TGTGCCAGCAGTCAGGACATCTATGGCTACACCTTC. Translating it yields CASSQDIYGYTF.

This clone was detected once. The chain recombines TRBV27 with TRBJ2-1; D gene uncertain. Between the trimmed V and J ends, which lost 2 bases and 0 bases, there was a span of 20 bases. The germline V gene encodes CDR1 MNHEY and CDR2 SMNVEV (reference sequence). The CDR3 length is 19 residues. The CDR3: CASSLRTAPDSSSYNEQFF. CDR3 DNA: TGTGCCAGCAGTTTAAGAACAGCCCCAGACTCAAGCTCCTACAATGAGCAGTTCTTC.

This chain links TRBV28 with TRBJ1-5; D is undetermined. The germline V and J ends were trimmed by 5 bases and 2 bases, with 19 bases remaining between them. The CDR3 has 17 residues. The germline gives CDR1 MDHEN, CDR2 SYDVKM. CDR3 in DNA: TGTGCCAGCAGTACCGGTGGTAGTTCGGTTGGCAATCAGCCCCAGCATTTT. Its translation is CASSTGGSSVGNQPQHF.

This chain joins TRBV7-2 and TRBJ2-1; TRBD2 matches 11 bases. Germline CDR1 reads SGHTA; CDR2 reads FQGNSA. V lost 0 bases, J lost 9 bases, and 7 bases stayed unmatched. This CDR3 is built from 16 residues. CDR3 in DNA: TGTGCCAGCAGCTTAGCGGTAGCGGGAGGGCTGGGTGAGCAGTTCTTC. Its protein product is CASSLAVAGGLGEQFF.

The CDR3, as DNA: TGTGCCAGCAGCTTCGAGAGCGGGAAGTACGAGCAGTACTTC. This encodes CASSFESGKYEQYF. The rearrangement joins TRBV7-2 to TRBJ2-7; 7 bases agree with TRBD2. The CDR3 runs to 14 residues. After removal of 3 bases from V and 4 bases from J, the junction contained 6 bases not matched to a gene. Germline V gene data show CDR1 as SGHTA and CDR2 as FQGNSA.

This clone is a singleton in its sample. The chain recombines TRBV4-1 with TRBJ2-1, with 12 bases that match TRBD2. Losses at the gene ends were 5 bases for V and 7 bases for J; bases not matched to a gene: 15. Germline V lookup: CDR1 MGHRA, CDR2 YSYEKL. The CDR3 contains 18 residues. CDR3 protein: CASSVDALTSGSWNEQFF. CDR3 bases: TGCGCCAGCAGCGTAGACGCCCTGACTAGCGGGAGTTGGAATGAGCAGTTCTTC.

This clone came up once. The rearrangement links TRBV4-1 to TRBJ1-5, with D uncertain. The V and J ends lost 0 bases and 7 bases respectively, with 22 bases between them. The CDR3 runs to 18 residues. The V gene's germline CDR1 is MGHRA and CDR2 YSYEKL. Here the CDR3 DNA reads TGCGCCAGCAGCCAAGATAGGACCGGTTGGTCCCCGGAACAGCCCCAGCATTTT. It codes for CASSQDRTGWSPEQPQHF.

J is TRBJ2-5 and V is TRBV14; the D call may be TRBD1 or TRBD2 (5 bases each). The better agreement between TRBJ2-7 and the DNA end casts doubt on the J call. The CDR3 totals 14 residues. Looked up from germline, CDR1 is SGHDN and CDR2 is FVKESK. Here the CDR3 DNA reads TGTGCCAGCAGCCCGGAGTGGGGGTCCTACGAGCAGTACTTC. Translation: CASSPEWGSYEQYF.

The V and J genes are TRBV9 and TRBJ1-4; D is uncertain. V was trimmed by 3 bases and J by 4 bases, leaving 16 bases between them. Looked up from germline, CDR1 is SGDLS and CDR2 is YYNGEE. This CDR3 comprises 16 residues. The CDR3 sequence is CASSAPTGSGNEKLFF. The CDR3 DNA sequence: TGTGCCAGCAGCGCCCCGACGGGGAGCGGTAATGAAAAACTGTTTTTT. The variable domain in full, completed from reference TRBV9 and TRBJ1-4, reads DSGVTQTPKHLITATGQRVTLRCSPRSGDLSVYWYQQSLDQGLQFLIQYYNGEERAKGNILERFSAQQFPDLHSELNLSSLELGDSALYFCASSAPTGSGNEKLFFGSGTQLSVL.

CDR3 in DNA: TGTGCCAGCAGCGTCCGACAGGGGGCGGGGTACAATGAGCAGTTCTTC. It translates to CASSVRQGAGYNEQFF. This chain connects TRBV9 to TRBJ2-1, with 10 bases fitting TRBD1. The length of the CDR3 is 16 residues. V gave up 2 bases and J gave up 4 bases; unmatched junction bases: 6. CDR1 and CDR2 from the germline V gene are SGDLS and YYNGEE.

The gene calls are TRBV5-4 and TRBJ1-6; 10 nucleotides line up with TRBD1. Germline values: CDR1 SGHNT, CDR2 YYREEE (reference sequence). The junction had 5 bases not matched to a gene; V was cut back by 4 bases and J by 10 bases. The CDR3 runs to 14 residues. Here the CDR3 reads CASSLDRGQSPLHF. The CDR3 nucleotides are TGTGCCAGCAGCCTTGACAGGGGGCAATCACCCCTCCACTTT.

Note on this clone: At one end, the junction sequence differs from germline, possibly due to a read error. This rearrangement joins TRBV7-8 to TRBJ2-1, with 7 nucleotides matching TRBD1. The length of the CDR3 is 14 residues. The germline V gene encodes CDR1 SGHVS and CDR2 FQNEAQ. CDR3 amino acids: CASTLQGSYNEQFF. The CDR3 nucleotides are TGTGCCAGCACCTTACAGGGGTCCTACAATGAGCAGTTCTTC.

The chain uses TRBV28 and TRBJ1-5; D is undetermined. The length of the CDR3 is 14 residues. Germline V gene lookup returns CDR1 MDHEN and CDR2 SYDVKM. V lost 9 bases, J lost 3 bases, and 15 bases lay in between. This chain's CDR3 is CASWGYVSNQPQHF. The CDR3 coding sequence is TGTGCCAGTTGGGGATACGTTTCCAATCAGCCCCAGCATTTT.

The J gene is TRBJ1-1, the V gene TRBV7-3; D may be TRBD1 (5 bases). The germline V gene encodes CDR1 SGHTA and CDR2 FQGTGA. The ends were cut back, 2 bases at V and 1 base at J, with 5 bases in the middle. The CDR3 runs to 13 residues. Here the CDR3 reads CASSLQGNTEAFF. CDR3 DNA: TGTGCCAGCAGCTTACAGGGGAACACTGAAGCTTTCTTT.

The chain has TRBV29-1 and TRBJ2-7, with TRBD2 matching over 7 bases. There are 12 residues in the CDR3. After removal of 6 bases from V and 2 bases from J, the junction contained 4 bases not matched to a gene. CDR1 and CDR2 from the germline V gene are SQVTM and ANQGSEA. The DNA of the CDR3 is TGCAGCGTGGGACGGGGGGCCTACGAGCAGTACTTC. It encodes CSVGRGAYEQYF.

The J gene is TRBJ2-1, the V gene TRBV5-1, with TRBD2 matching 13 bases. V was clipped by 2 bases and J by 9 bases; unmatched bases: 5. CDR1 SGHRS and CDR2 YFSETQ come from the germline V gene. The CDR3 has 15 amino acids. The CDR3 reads CASSLGTSGTSEQFF. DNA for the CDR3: TGCGCCAGCAGCTTAGGGACTAGCGGGACCTCTGAGCAGTTCTTC. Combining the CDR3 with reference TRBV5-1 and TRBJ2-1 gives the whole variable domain KAGVTQTPRYLIKTRGQQVTLSCSPISGHRSVSWYQQTPGQGLQFLFEYFSETQRNKGNFPGRFSGRQFSNSRSEMNVSTLELGDSALYLCASSLGTSGTSEQFFGPGTRLTVL.

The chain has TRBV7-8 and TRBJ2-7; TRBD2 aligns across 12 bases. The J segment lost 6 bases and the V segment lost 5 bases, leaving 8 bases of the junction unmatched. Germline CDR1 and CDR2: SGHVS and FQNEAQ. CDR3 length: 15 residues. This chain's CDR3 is CASSTSGRQIGEQYF. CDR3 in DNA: TGTGCCAGCAGCACTAGCGGGAGGCAGATTGGCGAGCAGTACTTC.

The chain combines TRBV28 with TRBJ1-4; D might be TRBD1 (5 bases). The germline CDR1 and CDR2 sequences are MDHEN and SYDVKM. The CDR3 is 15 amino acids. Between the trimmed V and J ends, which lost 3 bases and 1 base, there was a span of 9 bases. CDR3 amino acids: CASSFPGITNEKLFF. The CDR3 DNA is TGTGCCAGCAGTTTCCCAGGGATAACTAATGAAAAACTGTTTTTT.

The CDR3 DNA follows: TGTGCCAGCAGCTTAGTGGGACAGGGACCTTTAAACACTGAAGCTTTCTTT. It encodes CASSLVGQGPLNTEAFF. The V call is TRBV7-3, the J call TRBJ1-1, with TRBD1 identical over 9 bases. CDR3 length equals 17 residues. The germline V gene encodes CDR1 SGHTA and CDR2 FQGTGA. V was pared by 2 bases and J by 2 bases, with 9 bases of the junction left unmatched.

CDR3 sequence (DNA): TGTGCCAGTAGTATTCAGGGGACCTATGGCTACACCTTC. It codes for CASSIQGTYGYTF. V usage is TRBV19 and J usage is TRBJ1-2; weak D call: TRBD1 (6 bases). The CDR3 runs 13 residues. Germline CDR1 is LNHDA and CDR2 is SQIVND (reference sequence). V was cut by 3 bases and J by 4 bases, with 9 bases left in between. The variable domain in full, completed from reference TRBV19 and TRBJ1-2, reads DGGITQSPKYLFRKEGQNVTLSCEQNLNHDAMYWYRQDPGQGLRLIYYSQIVNDFQKGDIAEGYSVSREKKESFPLTVTSAQKNPTAFYLCASSIQGTYGYTFGSGTRLTVV.

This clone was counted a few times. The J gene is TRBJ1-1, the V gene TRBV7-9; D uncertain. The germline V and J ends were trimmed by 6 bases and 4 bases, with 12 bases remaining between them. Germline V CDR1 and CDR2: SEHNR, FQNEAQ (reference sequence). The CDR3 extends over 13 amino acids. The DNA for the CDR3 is TGTGCCAGCAGTCAAGGAACGGGCACTGAAGCTTTCTTT. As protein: CASSQGTGTEAFF.

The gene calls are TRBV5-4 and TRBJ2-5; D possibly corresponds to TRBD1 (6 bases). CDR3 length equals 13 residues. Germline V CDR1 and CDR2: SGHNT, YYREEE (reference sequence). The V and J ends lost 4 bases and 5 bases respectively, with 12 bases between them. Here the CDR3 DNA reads TGTGCCAGCAGCCCAGGGGAGTACGAGACCCAGTACTTC. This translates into CASSPGEYETQYF.

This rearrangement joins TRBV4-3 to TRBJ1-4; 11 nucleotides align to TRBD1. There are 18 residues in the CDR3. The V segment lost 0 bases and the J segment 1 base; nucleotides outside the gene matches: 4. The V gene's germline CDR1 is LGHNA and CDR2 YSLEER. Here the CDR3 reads CASSQDRDRGITNEKLFF. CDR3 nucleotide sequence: TGCGCCAGCAGCCAAGATAGGGACAGGGGGATAACTAATGAAAAACTGTTTTTT.

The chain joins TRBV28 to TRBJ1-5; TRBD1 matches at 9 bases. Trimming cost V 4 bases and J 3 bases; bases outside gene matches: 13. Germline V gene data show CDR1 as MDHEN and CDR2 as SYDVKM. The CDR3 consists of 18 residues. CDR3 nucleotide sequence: TGTGCCAGCAGTTCCCTTTTCACAGGGGGCGCCTCCAATCAGCCCCAGCATTTT. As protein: CASSSLFTGGASNQPQHF.

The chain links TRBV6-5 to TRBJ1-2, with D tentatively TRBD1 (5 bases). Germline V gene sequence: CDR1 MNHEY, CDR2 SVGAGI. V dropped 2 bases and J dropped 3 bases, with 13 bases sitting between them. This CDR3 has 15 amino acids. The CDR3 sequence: CASSYGANPHYGYTF. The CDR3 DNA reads TGTGCCAGCAGTTACGGGGCGAATCCGCACTATGGCTACACCTTC.